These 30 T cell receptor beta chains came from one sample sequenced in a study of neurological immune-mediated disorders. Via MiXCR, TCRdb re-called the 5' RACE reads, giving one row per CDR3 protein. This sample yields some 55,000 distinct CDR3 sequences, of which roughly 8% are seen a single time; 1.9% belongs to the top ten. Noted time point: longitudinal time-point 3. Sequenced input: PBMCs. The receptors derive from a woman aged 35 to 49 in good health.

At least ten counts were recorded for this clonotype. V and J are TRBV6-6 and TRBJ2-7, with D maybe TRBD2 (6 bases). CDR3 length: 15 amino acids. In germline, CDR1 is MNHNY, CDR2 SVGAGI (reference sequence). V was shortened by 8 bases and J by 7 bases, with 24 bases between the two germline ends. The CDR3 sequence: CASRSGPRWGLEQYF. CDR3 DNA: TGTGCCAGCCGAAGCGGGCCCCGATGGGGGTTGGAGCAGTACTTC.

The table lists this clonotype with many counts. The CDR3 loop is CASSTGQGPPYTGELFF. The CDR3 DNA is TGTGCCAGCAGTACTGGACAGGGGCCACCTTACACCGGGGAGCTGTTTTTT. V and J are TRBV6-1 and TRBJ2-2; 9 bases align to TRBD1. Germline CDR1 MNHNS, CDR2 SASEGT. The CDR3 extends over 17 amino acids. With V trimmed by 5 bases and J by 3 bases, 10 bases remained unmatched.

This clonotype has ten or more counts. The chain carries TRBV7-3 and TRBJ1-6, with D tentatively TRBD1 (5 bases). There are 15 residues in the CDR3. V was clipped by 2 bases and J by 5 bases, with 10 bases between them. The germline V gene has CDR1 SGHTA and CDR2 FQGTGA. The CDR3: CASSLRGFDNSPLHF. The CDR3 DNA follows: TGTGCCAGCAGCTTACGGGGGTTCGATAATTCACCCCTCCACTTT.

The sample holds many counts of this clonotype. The CDR3 spells CASSLEGALDGYTF. The DNA for the CDR3 is TGCGCCAGCAGCTTGGAGGGGGCGCTGGATGGCTACACCTTC. The gene calls are TRBV5-1 and TRBJ1-2; 7 bases fit TRBD1. V lost 0 bases to trimming and J lost 6 bases; unmatched junction nucleotides: 5. The CDR3 runs to 14 residues. Germline V lookup: CDR1 SGHRS, CDR2 YFSETQ.

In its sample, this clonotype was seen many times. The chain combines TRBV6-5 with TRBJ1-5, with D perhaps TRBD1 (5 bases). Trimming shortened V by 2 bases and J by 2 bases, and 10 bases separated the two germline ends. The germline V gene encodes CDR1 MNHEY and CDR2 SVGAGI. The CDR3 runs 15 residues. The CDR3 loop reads CASSYDAGGNQPQHF. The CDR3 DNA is TGTGCCAGCAGTTACGACGCGGGGGGCAATCAGCCCCAGCATTTT.

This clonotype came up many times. In DNA, the CDR3 is TGTGCCAGCAGCGCCGGGACCGTCACAGAGACCCAGTACTTC. It codes for CASSAGTVTETQYF. This rearrangement joins TRBV12-3 or TRBV12-4 to TRBJ2-5; the D gene could be TRBD1 or TRBD2 (5 bases each). The CDR3 is 14 residues long. Trimming removed 6 bases from V and 4 bases from J, with 15 bases in between.

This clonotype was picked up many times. CDR3 nucleotide sequence: TGTGCCAGCAGCTCTGAACCGCCGACAGGGGCGAGTAATTCACCCCTCCACTTT. Translated, it gives CASSSEPPTGASNSPLHF. The chain recombines TRBV27 with TRBJ1-6; 8 bases align to TRBD1. With V trimmed by 6 bases and J by 6 bases, 16 bases remained unmatched. This CDR3 region has 18 residues. Germline-derived CDR1 and CDR2 are MNHEY and SMNVEV (reference sequence).

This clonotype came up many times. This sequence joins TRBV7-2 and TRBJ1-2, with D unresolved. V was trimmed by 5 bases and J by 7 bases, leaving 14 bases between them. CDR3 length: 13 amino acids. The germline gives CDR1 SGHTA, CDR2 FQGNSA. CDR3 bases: TGTGCCAGCAGCCTAATGGGGATGGCTGGCTACACCTTC. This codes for CASSLMGMAGYTF.

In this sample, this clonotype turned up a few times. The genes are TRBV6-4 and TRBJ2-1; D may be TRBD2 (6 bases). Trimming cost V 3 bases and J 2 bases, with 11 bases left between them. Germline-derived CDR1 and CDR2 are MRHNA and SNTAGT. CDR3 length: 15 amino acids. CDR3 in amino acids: CASSEGTEAYNEQFF. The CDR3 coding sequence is TGTGCCAGCAGTGAGGGGACTGAAGCCTACAATGAGCAGTTCTTC.

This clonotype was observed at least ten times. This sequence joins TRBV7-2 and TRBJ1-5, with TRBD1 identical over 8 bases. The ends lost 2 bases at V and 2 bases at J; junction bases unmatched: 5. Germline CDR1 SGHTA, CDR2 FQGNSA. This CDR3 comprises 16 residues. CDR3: CASSLSGGRGNQPQHF. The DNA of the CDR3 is TGTGCCAGCAGCTTATCAGGGGGCAGGGGCAATCAGCCCCAGCATTTT.

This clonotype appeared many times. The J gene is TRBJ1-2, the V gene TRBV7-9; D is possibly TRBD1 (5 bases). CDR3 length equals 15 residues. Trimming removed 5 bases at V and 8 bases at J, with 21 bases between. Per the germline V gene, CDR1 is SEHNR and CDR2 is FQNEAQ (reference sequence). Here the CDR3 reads CASSLLNEGMGGYTF. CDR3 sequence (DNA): TGTGCCAGCAGCCTGCTAAATGAGGGGATGGGCGGCTACACCTTC.

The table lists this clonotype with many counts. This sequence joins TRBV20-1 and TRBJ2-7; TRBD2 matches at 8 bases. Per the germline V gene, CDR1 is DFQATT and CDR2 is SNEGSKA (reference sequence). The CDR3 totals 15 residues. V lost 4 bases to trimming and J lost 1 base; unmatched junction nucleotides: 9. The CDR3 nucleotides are TGCAGTGCTATACCTAGCGGGCGCCTGTCCTACGAGCAGTACTTC. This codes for CSAIPSGRLSYEQYF.

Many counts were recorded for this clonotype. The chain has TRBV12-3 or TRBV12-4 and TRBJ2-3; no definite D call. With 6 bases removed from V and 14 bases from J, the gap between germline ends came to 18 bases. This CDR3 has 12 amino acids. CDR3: CASSTTARVWYF. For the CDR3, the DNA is TGTGCCAGCAGCACCACGGCTAGGGTCTGGTATTTT.

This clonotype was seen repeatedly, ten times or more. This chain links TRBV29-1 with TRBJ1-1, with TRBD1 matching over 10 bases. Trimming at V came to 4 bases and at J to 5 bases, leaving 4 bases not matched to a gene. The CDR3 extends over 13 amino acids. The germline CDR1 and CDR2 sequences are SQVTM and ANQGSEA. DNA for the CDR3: TGCAGCGTTGGGGACAGGGGAGGGACTGAAGCTTTCTTT. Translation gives CSVGDRGGTEAFF.

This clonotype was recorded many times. The CDR3 loop reads CASSLMGLRSPLHF. The CDR3 DNA follows: TGCGCCAGCAGCTTGATGGGGCTCAGGTCACCCCTCCACTTT. The chain is built from TRBV5-1 and TRBJ1-6, with TRBD1 as a possible D gene (5 bases). The germline V gene has CDR1 SGHRS and CDR2 YFSETQ. CDR3 size: 14 residues. V was trimmed by 1 base and J by 10 bases, leaving 12 bases between them. Looking up the rest from reference TRBV5-1 and TRBJ1-6 gives the full variable domain: KAGVTQTPRYLIKTRGQQVTLSCSPISGHRSVSWYQQTPGQGLQFLFEYFSETQRNKGNFPGRFSGRQFSNSRSEMNVSTLELGDSALYLCASSLMGLRSPLHFGNGTRLTVT.

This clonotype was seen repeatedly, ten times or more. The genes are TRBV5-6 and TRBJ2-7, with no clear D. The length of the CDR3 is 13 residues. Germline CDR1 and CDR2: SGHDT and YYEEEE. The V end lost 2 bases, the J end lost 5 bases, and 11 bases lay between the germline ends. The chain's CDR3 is CASSFVTADEQYF. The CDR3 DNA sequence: TGTGCCAGCAGCTTCGTAACGGCGGACGAGCAGTACTTC.

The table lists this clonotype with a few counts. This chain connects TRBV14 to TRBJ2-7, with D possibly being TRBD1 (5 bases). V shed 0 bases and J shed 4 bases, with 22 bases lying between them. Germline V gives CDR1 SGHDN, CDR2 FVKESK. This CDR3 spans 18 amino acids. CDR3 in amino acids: CASSQDHAGYGPIYEQYF. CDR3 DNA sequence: TGTGCCAGCAGCCAAGATCACGCAGGGTATGGCCCAATATACGAGCAGTACTTC.

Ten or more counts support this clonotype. DNA for the CDR3: TGCGCCAGCAGCCAAGTCACAGAGAGCTCCTACAATGAGCAGTTCTTC. Protein: CASSQVTESSYNEQFF. This rearrangement joins TRBV4-3 to TRBJ2-1, with unresolved D. CDR3 length: 16 amino acids. Germline V gives CDR1 LGHNA, CDR2 YSLEER. V lost 1 base, J lost 0 bases, and 10 bases lay in between.

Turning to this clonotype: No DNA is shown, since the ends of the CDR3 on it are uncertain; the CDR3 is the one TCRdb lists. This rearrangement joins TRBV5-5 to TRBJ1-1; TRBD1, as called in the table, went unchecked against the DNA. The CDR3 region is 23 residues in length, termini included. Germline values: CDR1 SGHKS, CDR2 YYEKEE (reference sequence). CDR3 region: CASSFYICSARSSKGVKNTEAFF.

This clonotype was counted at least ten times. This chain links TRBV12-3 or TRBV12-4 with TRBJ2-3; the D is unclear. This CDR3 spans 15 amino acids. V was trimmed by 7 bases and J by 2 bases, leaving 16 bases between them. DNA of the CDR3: TGTGCCAGCACTCCAAGGAATTTAAACACAGATACGCAGTATTTT. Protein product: CASTPRNLNTDTQYF.

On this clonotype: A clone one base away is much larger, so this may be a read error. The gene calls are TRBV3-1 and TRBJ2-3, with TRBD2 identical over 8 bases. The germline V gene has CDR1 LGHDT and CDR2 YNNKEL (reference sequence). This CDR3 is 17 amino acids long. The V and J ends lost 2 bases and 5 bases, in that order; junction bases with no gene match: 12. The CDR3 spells CASSQLTSGSFKDTQYF. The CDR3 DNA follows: TGTGCCAGCAGCCAATTAACTAGCGGTTCTTTCAAAGATACGCAGTATTTT.

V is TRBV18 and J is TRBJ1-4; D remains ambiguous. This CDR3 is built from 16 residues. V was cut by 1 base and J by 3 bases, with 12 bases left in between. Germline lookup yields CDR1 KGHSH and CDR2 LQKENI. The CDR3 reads CASSPLSGSANEKLFF. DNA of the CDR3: TGTGCCAGCTCACCACTATCCGGCTCTGCTAATGAAAAACTGTTTTTT.

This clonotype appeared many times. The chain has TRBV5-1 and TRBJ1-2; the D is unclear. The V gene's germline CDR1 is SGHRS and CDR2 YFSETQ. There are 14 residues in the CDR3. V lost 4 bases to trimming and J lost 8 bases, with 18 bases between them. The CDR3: CASSLDGGSDGYTF. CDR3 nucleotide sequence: TGCGCCAGCAGCCTTGACGGCGGTTCGGACGGCTACACCTTC.

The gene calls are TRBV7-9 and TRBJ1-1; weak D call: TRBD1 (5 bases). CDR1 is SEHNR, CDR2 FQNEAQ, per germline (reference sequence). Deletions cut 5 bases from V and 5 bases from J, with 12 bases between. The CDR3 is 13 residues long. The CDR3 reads CASSEGGGTEAFF. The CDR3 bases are TGTGCCAGCAGCGAGGGTGGGGGAACTGAAGCTTTCTTT.

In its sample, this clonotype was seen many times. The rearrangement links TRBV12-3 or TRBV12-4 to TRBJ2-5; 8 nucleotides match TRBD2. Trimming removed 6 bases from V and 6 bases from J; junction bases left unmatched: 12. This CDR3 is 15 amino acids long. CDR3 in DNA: TGTGCCAGCAGCCGGACGGGAGGGCGTGAGAAGACCCAGTACTTC. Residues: CASSRTGGREKTQYF.

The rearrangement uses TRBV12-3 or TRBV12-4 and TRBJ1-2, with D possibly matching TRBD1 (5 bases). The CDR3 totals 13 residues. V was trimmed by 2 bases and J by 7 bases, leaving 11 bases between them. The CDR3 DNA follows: TGTGCCAGCAGTTTATTTGCGGGGGTTGGCTACACCTTC. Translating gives CASSLFAGVGYTF.

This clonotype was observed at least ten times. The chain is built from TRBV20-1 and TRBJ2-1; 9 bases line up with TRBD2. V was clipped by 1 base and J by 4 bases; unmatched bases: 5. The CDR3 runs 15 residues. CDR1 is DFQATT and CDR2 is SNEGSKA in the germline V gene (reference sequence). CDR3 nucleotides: TGCAGTGCTAGAGTTAGCGGGAGACGATACAATGAGCAGTTCTTC. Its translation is CSARVSGRRYNEQFF.

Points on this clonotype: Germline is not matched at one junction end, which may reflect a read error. Here the CDR3 DNA reads TGCGCCAGCAACCAAGGCGGGGACATCATGAACACTGAAGCTTTCTTT. This sequence encodes CASNQGGDIMNTEAFF. V and J are TRBV4-3 and TRBJ1-1; D is possibly TRBD1 (6 bases). This CDR3 spans 16 amino acids. Germline V lookup: CDR1 LGHNA, CDR2 YSLEER.

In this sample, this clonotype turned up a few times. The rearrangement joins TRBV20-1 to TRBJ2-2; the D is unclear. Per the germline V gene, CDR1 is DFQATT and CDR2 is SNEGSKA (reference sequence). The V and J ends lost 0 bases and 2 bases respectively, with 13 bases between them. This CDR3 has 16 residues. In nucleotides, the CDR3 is TGCAGTGCTAGAGATTCCCGGGCCAGAAACACCGGGGAGCTGTTTTTT. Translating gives CSARDSRARNTGELFF.

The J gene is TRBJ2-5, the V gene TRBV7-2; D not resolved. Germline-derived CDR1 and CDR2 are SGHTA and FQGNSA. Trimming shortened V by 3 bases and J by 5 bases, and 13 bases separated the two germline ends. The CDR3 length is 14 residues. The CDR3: CASSLTLSHETQYF. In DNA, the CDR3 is TGTGCCAGCAGCTTGACACTATCTCACGAGACCCAGTACTTC.